The T cell receptor beta chain described here comes from a study of blood T cell repertoires in COVID-19. Study information: Sample material is recorded as cDNA or gDNA derived from T cells, B-cell-depleted T cells, or PBMCs.

Produced via immunoSEQ multiplex PCR; TCRdb's table is partial and in-frame only. Among under 150,000 clones listed, about 85% were seen once. Trimming took off 5 bases at V and 1 base at J, with 11 bases between the two ends. The CDR3 loop spans 14 amino acids. CDR1 SGHAT and CDR2 FQNNGV come from the germline V gene. The clonotype was recovered from a human donor in a cohort sampled during active COVID-19. The chain has TRBV11-2 and TRBJ1-1; weak D call: TRBD1 (6 bases). Sequences were obtained from peripheral blood. The CDR3 here is CASSRGFGNTEAFF. The CDR3 bases are TGTGCCAGCAGCAGGGGGTTCGGGAACACTGAAGCTTTCTTT.